These 3 T cell receptor beta chains originate from one sample sequenced in a study of response to subunit inactivated influenza vaccine. In TCRdb, the RT-PCR reads were re-called with MiXCR into one record per CDR3 protein. Here the sample spans about 700,000 distinct CDR3 sequences, over 11% being singletons. Source: PBMCs from blood, taken less than 15 days before vaccination. These receptors were obtained from a man aged 45 to 65 who received an inactivated influenza vaccine.

This chain connects TRBV28 to TRBJ2-1; D possibly corresponds to TRBD1 (6 bases). Germline V gene lookup returns CDR1 MDHEN and CDR2 SYDVKM. There are 15 residues in the CDR3. Trimming removed 2 bases from V and 5 bases from J, with 13 bases in between. CDR3 sequence reads: CASSLRQASNNEQFF. CDR3 nucleotide sequence: TGTGCCAGCAGTTTAAGACAGGCGTCGAACAATGAGCAGTTCTTC.

V and J are TRBV4-3 and TRBJ2-1; weak D call: TRBD1 (5 bases). This CDR3 contains 14 residues. Germline V gives CDR1 LGHNA, CDR2 YSLEER. V was pared by 3 bases and J by 4 bases, with 10 bases between. CDR3 protein: CASSQIDRYNEQFF. The CDR3 DNA reads TGCGCCAGCAGCCAGATCGACAGATACAATGAGCAGTTCTTC.

V gene TRBV6-2 or TRBV6-3 combines with J gene TRBJ1-5; D is undetermined. This CDR3 has 17 amino acids. Germline-derived CDR1 and CDR2 are MNHEY and SVGEGT. V lost 3 bases and J lost 2, with 17 bases in between. For the CDR3, the DNA is TGTGCCAGCAGTTATTCCAGAGTTCCTAACGGCAATCAGCCCCAGCATTTT. Translation gives CASSYSRVPNGNQPQHF.